This T cell receptor beta chain comes out of a study of T-cell memory formation after mild COVID-19. V lost 3 bases to trimming and J lost 2 bases, with 11 bases between them. The CDR3 contains 14 residues. Per the germline V gene, CDR1 is SGHVS and CDR2 is FQNEAQ. Constant-segment primers and 5'RACE yielded cDNA libraries for TCR alpha and TCR beta, each carrying sample barcodes and UMIs. TCRdb itself ran the 5' RACE reads through MiXCR, one entry per CDR3 protein. The data contain fewer than 150,000 distinct CDR3 sequences, over 15% of them singletons. The rearrangement links TRBV7-8 to TRBJ2-7; weak D call: TRBD2 (5 bases). The specimen was PBMCs or a T cell subset sorted from them (not recorded which). This receptor was identified in a man in his late teens or twenties who had mild COVID-19 (a few samples of this study predate the infection). Cell type and time point are not known. The CDR3 region is CASSLADGTYEQYV. The CDR3 bases are TGTGCCAGCAGCTTGGCTGACGGGACCTACGAGCAGTACGTC.